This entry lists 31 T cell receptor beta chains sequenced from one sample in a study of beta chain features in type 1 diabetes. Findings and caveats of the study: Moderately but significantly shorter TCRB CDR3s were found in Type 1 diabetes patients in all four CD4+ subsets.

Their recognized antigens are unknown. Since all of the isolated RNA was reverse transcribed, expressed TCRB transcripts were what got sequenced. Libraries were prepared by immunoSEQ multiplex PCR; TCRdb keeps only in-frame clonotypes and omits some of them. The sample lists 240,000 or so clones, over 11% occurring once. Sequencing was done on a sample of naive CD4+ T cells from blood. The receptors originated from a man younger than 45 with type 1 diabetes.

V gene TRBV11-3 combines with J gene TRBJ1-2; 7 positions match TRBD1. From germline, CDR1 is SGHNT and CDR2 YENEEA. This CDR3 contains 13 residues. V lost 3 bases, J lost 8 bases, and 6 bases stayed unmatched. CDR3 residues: CASSFGQVEGYTF. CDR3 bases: TGTGCCAGCAGCTTCGGACAGGTGGAAGGCTACACCTTC.

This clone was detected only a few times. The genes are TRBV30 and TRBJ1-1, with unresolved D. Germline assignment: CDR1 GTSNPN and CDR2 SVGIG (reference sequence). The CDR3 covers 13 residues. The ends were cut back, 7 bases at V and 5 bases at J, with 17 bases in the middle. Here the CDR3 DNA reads TGTGCCTCCACCGGGGTGGAGGGAACTGAAGCTTTCTTT. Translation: CASTGVEGTEAFF.

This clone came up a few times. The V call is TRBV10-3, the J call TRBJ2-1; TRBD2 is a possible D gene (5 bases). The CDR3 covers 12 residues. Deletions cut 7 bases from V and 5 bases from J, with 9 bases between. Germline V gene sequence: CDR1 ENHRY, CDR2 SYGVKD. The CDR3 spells CAINLGNNEQFF. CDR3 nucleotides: TGTGCCATCAACCTCGGGAACAATGAGCAGTTCTTC.

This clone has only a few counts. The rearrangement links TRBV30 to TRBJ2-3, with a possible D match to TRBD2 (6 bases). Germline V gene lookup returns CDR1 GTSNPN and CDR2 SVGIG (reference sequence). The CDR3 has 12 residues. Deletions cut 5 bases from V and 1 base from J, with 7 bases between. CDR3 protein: CAWASGTDTQYF. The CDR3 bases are TGTGCCTGGGCTAGCGGCACAGATACGCAGTATTTT.

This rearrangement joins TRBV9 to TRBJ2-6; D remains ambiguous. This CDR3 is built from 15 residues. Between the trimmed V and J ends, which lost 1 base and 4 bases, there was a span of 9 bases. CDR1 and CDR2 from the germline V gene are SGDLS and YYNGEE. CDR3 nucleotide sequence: TGTGCCAGCAGCGTATCGGGTTCCGGGGCCAACGTCCTGACTTTC. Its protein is CASSVSGSGANVLTF.

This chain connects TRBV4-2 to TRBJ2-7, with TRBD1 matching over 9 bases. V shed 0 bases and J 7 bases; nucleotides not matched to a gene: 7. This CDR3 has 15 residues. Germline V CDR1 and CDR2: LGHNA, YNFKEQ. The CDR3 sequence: CASSQDPSGTGEQYF. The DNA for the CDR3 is TGTGCCAGCAGCCAAGATCCCAGCGGGACAGGGGAGCAGTACTTC.

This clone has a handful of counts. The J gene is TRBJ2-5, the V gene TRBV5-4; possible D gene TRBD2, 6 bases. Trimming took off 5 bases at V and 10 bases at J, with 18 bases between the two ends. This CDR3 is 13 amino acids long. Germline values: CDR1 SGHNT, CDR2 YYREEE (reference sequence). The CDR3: CASSTGTADVQYF. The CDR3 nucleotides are TGTGCCAGCAGTACCGGGACTGCTGATGTCCAGTACTTC.

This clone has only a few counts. CDR3 region: CASSSLVGTDTQYF. DNA for the CDR3: TGCGCCAGCAGCTCACTAGTAGGCACAGATACGCAGTATTTT. The J gene is TRBJ2-3, the V gene TRBV10-2; D may be TRBD2 (5 bases). In germline, CDR1 is WSHSY, CDR2 SAAADI. This CDR3 contains 14 residues. V was cut by 6 bases and J by 1 base, with 11 bases left in between.

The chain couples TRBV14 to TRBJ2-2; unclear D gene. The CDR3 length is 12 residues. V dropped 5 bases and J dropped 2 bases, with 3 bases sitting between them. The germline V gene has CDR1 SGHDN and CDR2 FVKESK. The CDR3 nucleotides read TGTGCCAGCAGCTTAAACACCGGGGAGCTGTTTTTT. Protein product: CASSLNTGELFF.

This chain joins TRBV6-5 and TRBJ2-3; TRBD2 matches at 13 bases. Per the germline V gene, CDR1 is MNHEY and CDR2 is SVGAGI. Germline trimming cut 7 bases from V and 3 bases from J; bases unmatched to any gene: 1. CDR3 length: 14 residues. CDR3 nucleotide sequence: TGTGCCAGCACGACTAGCGGGAGGACAGATACGCAGTATTTT. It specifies CASTTSGRTDTQYF.

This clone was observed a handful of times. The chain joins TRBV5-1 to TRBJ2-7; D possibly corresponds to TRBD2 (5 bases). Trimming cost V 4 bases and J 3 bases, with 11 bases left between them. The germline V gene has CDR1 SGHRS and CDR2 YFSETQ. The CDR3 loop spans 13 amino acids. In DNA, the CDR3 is TGCGCCAGCAGCGCGGGTACGAGCTACGAGCAGTACTTC. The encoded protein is CASSAGTSYEQYF.

The CDR3 sequence: CASSPSVAGANVLTF. The CDR3 nucleotides are TGTGCCAGCTCACCTTCGGTTGCTGGGGCCAACGTCCTGACTTTC. V gene TRBV18 combines with J gene TRBJ2-6; no clear D gene. CDR3 length: 15 amino acids. Looked up from germline, CDR1 is KGHSH and CDR2 is LQKENI. V gave up 3 bases and J gave up 2 bases, with 8 bases separating them.

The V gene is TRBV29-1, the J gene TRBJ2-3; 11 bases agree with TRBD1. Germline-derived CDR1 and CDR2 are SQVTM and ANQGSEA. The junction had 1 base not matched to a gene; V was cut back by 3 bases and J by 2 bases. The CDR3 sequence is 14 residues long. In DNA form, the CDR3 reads TGCAGCGTTGAGGACAGGGGGCACACAGATACGCAGTATTTT. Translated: CSVEDRGHTDTQYF.

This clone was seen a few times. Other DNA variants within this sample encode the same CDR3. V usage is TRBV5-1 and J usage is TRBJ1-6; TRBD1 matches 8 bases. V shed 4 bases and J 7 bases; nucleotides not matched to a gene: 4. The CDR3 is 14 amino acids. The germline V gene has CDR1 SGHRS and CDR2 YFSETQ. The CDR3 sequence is CASSPGQGNSPLHF. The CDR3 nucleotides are TGCGCCAGCAGCCCTGGACAGGGAAATTCACCCCTCCACTTT.

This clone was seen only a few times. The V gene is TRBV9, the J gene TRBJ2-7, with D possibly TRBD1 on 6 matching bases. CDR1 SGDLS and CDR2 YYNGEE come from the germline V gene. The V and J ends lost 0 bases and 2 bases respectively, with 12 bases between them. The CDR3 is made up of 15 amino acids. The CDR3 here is CASSVATGLAYEQYF. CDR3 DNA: TGTGCCAGCAGCGTAGCTACAGGGTTGGCCTACGAGCAGTACTTC.

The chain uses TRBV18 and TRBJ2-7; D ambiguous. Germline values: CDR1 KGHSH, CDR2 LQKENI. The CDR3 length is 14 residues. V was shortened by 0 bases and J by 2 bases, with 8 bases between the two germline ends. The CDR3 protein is CASSPPGLPYEQYF. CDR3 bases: TGTGCCAGCTCACCACCCGGGTTACCCTACGAGCAGTACTTC.

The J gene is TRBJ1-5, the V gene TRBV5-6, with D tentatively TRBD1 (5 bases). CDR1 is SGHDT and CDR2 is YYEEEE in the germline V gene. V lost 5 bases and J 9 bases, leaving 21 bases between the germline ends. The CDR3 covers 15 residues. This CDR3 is CASSPVLPLQGPQHF. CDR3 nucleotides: TGTGCCAGCAGTCCTGTCTTGCCCCTTCAGGGGCCCCAGCATTTT.

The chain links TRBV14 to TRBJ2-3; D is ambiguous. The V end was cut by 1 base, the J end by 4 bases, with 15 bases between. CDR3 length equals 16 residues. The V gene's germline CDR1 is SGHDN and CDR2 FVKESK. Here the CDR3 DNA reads TGTGCCAGCAGCCAAGGAGCTCAAGCGCACCCAGATACGCAGTATTTT. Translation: CASSQGAQAHPDTQYF. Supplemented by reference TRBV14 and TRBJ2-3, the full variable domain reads EAGVTQFPSHSVIEKGQTVTLRCDPISGHDNLYWYRRVMGKEIKFLLHFVKESKQDESGMPNNRFLAERTGGTYSTLKVQPAELEDSGVYFCASSQGAQAHPDTQYFGPGTRLTVL.

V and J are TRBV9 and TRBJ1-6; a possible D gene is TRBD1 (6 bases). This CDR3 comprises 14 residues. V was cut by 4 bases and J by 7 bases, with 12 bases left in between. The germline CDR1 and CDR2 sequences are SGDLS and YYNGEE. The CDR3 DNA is TGTGCCAGCAGCACAGGGACACGGAATTCACCCCTCCACTTT. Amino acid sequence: CASSTGTRNSPLHF. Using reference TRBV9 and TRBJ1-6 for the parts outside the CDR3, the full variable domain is DSGVTQTPKHLITATGQRVTLRCSPRSGDLSVYWYQQSLDQGLQFLIQYYNGEERAKGNILERFSAQQFPDLHSELNLSSLELGDSALYFCASSTGTRNSPLHFGNGTRLTVT.

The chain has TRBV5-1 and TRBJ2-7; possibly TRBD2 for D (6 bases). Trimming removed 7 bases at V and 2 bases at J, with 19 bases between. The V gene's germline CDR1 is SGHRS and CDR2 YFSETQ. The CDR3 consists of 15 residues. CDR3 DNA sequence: TGCGCCAGCCGGCAGGAGGAGGGCCGGACCTACGAGCAGTACTTC. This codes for CASRQEEGRTYEQYF.

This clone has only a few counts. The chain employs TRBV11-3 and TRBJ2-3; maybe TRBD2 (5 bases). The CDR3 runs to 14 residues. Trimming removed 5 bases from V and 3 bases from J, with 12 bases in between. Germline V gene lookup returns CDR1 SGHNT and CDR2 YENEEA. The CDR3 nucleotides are TGTGCCAGCAGCCCCGCGGGTCGTACAGATACGCAGTATTTT. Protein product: CASSPAGRTDTQYF.

The CDR3 nucleotides are TGTGCCAGCAGCTTAGTTAGCGACAACAATGAGCAGTTCTTC. It yields the protein CASSLVSDNNEQFF. This chain joins TRBV5-4 and TRBJ2-1; TRBD2 might be the D (5 bases). Germline assignment: CDR1 SGHNT and CDR2 YYREEE (reference sequence). V lost 2 bases, J lost 5 bases, and 11 bases lay in between. The CDR3 runs to 14 residues.

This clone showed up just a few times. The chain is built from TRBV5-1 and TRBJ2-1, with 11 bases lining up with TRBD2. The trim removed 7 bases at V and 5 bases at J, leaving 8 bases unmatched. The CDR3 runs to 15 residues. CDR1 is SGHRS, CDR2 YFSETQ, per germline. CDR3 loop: CASCTGLAVNNEQFF. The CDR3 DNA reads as TGCGCCAGCTGTACGGGACTAGCGGTAAACAATGAGCAGTTCTTC.

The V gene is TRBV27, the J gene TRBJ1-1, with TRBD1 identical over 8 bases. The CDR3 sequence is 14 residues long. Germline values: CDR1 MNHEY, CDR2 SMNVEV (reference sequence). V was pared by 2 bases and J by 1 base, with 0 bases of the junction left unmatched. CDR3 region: CASSLQGANTEAFF. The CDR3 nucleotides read TGTGCCAGCAGTTTACAGGGGGCGAACACTGAAGCTTTCTTT.

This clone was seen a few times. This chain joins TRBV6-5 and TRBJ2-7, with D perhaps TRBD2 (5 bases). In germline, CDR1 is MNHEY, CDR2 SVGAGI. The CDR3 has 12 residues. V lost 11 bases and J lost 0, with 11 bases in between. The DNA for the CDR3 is TGTGCCCACGGACTGACCTCCTACGAGCAGTACTTC. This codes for CAHGLTSYEQYF.

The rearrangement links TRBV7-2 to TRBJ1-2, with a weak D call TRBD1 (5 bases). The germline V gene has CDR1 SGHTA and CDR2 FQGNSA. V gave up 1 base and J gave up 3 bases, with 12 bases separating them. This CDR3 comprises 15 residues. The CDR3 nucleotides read TGTGCCAGCAGCTTAGACCAGGGTTTTTACTATGGCTACACCTTC. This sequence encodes CASSLDQGFYYGYTF.

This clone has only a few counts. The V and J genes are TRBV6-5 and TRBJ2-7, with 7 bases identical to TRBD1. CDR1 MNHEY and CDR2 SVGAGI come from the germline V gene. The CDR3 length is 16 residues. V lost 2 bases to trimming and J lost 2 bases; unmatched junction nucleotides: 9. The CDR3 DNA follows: TGTGCCAGCAGTTACCAAGGACAGGTAAAAACCTACGAGCAGTACTTC. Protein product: CASSYQGQVKTYEQYF.

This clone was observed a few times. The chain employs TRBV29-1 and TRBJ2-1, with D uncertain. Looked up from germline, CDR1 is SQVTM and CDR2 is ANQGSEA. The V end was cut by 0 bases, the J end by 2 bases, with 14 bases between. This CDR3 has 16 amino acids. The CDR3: CSVEDSPLVAYNEQFF. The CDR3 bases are TGCAGCGTTGAAGATAGTCCCTTAGTGGCCTACAATGAGCAGTTCTTC.

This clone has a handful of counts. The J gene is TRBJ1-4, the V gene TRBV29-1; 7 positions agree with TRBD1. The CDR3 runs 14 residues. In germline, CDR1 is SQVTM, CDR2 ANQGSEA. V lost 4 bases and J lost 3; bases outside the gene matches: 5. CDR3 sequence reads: CSVAKTGPNEKLFF. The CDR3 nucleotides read TGCAGCGTTGCAAAGACAGGGCCTAATGAAAAACTGTTTTTT.

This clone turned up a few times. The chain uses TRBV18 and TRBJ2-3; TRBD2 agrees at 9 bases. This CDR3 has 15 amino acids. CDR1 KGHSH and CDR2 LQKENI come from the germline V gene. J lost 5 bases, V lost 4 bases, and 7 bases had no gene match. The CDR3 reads CASSQGSSGIDTQYF. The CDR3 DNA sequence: TGTGCCAGCTCACAGGGCTCTAGCGGGATAGATACGCAGTATTTT.

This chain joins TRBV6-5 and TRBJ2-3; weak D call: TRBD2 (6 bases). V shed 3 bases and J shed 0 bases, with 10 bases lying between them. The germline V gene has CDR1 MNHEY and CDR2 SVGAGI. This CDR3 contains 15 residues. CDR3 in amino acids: CASSYGGTSTDTQYF. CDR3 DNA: TGTGCCAGCAGTTATGGTGGGACTAGCACAGATACGCAGTATTTT.